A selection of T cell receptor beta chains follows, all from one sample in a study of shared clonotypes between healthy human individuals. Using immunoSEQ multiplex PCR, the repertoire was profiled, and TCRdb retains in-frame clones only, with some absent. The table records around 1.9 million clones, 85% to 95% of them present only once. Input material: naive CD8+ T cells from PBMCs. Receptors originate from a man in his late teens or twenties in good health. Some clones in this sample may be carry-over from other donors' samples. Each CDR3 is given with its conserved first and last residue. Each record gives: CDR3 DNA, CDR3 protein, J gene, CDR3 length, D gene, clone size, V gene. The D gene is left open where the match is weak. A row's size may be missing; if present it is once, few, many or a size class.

DNA: TGTGCCAGCAGCTCCCGACAGGAAGCTAACTATGGCTACACCTTC
CDR3: CASSSRQEANYGYTF
J: TRBJ1-2
length: 15
D: NA
size: NA
V: TRBV11-2

DNA: TGTGCCAGCAGCATCGGCTCCCAGCCCCAGCATTTT
CDR3: CASSIGSQPQHF
J: TRBJ1-5
length: 12
D: NA
size: NA
V: TRBV11-2

DNA: TGTGCCAGTAGTACCGGGACAGGGGCCTACTACGAGCAGTACTTC
CDR3: CASSTGTGAYYEQYF
J: TRBJ2-7
length: 15
D: TRBD1
size: NA
V: TRBV19

DNA: TGTGCCAGTGGACAGGGGGCCAGTGAGCAGTACTTC
CDR3: CASGQGASEQYF
J: TRBJ2-7
length: 12
D: TRBD1
size: NA
V: TRBV9

DNA: TGTGCCAGCAGCCCGGGACTAGCGGAGACTTTAGCCTACGAGCAGTACTTC
CDR3: CASSPGLAETLAYEQYF
J: TRBJ2-7
length: 17
D: TRBD2
size: NA
V: TRBV9

DNA: TGTGCCATCGAGCGGGAGGGTAACGAGCAGTACTTC
CDR3: CAIEREGNEQYF
J: TRBJ2-7
length: 12
D: TRBD2
size: NA
V: TRBV7-9

DNA: TGTGCCATCAGTGAGTCGCCCGATCAGCCCCAGCATTTT
CDR3: CAISESPDQPQHF
J: TRBJ1-5
length: 13
D: NA
size: few
V: TRBV10-3

DNA: TGTGCCAGCAGTCCCGGCCCCCCGACAGGGGCGGAAGAGACCCAGTACTTC
CDR3: CASSPGPPTGAEETQYF
J: TRBJ2-5
length: 17
D: TRBD1
size: NA
V: TRBV27

DNA: TGTGCCAGCAGTGAACGGCTAGCAGGGACCGGGGAGCTGTTTTTT
CDR3: CASSERLAGTGELFF
J: TRBJ2-2
length: 15
D: NA
size: NA
V: TRBV6-1

DNA: TGTGCCAGCAGCTCACAGCAGGGAGACGCGAACACCGGGGAGCTGTTTTTT
CDR3: CASSSQQGDANTGELFF
J: TRBJ2-2
length: 17
D: NA
size: NA
V: TRBV11-2

DNA: TGTGCCAGCTACCAGGGGGAGAACACTGAAGCTTTCTTT
CDR3: CASYQGENTEAFF
J: TRBJ1-1
length: 13
D: TRBD1
size: NA
V: TRBV6-5

DNA: TGTGCCAGCAGCTTATGGGCAACTGAAGCTTTCTTT
CDR3: CASSLWATEAFF
J: TRBJ1-1
length: 12
D: NA
size: few
V: TRBV7-9

DNA: TGTGCCAGCAGTTACCCGGGACAGGGAGGCTACGAGCAGTACTTC
CDR3: CASSYPGQGGYEQYF
J: TRBJ2-7
length: 15
D: TRBD1
size: NA
V: TRBV6-5

DNA: TGTGCCAGCAGTCCTGGGGCCTTCTCCTACGAGCAGTACTTC
CDR3: CASSPGAFSYEQYF
J: TRBJ2-7
length: 14
D: NA
size: NA
V: TRBV6-5

DNA: TGTGCCAGCAGTTCAAGAAGGACGGATACTAACTATGGCTACACCTTC
CDR3: CASSSRRTDTNYGYTF
J: TRBJ1-2
length: 16
D: NA
size: NA
V: TRBV27

DNA: TGTGCCAGCAGTTACTCCTTCTCTGGGGCCAACGTCCTGACTTTC
CDR3: CASSYSFSGANVLTF
J: TRBJ2-6
length: 15
D: NA
size: NA
V: TRBV6-5

DNA: TGTGCCAGCAGTTTATCGGAAGAGGGTACGCAGTATTTT
CDR3: CASSLSEEGTQYF
J: TRBJ2-3
length: 13
D: NA
size: NA
V: TRBV27

DNA: TGTGCCTGGAGTGTCATGGGGAACACTGAAGCTTTCTTT
CDR3: CAWSVMGNTEAFF
J: TRBJ1-1
length: 13
D: NA
size: few
V: TRBV30

DNA: TGTGCTTCGACCGGGACAGGCCGGACCGGGGAGCTGTTTTTT
CDR3: CASTGTGRTGELFF
J: TRBJ2-2
length: 14
D: TRBD1
size: NA
V: TRBV28

DNA: TGTGCCAGCAGCGCGAGGGACCACCCGAACACTGAAGCTTTCTTT
CDR3: CASSARDHPNTEAFF
J: TRBJ1-1
length: 15
D: NA
size: NA
V: TRBV7-9

DNA: TGTGCCAGCAGTTACAGGGTTGGTAACCAAGAGCAGTTCTTC
CDR3: CASSYRVGNQEQFF
J: TRBJ2-1
length: 14
D: NA
size: NA
V: TRBV27

DNA: TGCGCCAGCAGCCAAGTGGTGATCGGCAATCAGCCCCAGCATTTT
CDR3: CASSQVVIGNQPQHF
J: TRBJ1-5
length: 15
D: NA
size: NA
V: TRBV4-1

DNA: TGTGCCAGCAGCTCTAGCGGGGGCTCCTACGAGCAGTACTTC
CDR3: CASSSSGGSYEQYF
J: TRBJ2-7
length: 14
D: TRBD2
size: once
V: TRBV5-6

DNA: TGCGCCAGCAGCCAAGTATTTAAGGAGGAGCTGCTCGATGAGCAGTTCTTC
CDR3: CASSQVFKEELLDEQFF
J: TRBJ2-1
length: 17
D: NA
size: NA
V: TRBV4-3

DNA: TGCGCCAGCAGTTTTATAGCGGGAGTGGACGGGGAGCTGTTTTTT
CDR3: CASSFIAGVDGELFF
J: TRBJ2-2
length: 15
D: TRBD2
size: NA
V: TRBV10-1

DNA: TGCAGCGTTCTTAGCGGGAGGGCCTTGGGAGAGCAGTACTTC
CDR3: CSVLSGRALGEQYF
J: TRBJ2-7
length: 14
D: TRBD2
size: NA
V: TRBV29-1

DNA: TGTGCCAGCAGTTTTGGGGTTCACGGCCCTTATAGCAATCAGCCCCAGCATTTT
CDR3: CASSFGVHGPYSNQPQHF
J: TRBJ1-5
length: 18
D: NA
size: once
V: TRBV28

DNA: TGTGCCAGCAGCTTAAAGCCCGGACAAGCGCACGCGAACACCGGGGAGCTGTTTTTT
CDR3: CASSLKPGQAHANTGELFF
J: TRBJ2-2
length: 19
D: NA
size: NA
V: TRBV7-3

DNA: TGTGCCAGCAGTCCCTTCGGCTCCTACAATGAGCAGTTCTTC
CDR3: CASSPFGSYNEQFF
J: TRBJ2-1
length: 14
D: NA
size: once
V: TRBV6-5

DNA: TGTGCCTGGAGGCGGGAGACCGAGCAGTACTTC
CDR3: CAWRRETEQYF
J: TRBJ2-7
length: 11
D: TRBD2
size: NA
V: TRBV30